The rows below give T cell receptor beta chains drawn from one sample of a study of Graves' ophthalmopathy and Graves' hyperthyroidism. TCRdb reprocessed the multiplex PCR reads via MiXCR and lists one record per CDR3 protein. There are about 220,000 distinct CDR3 sequences in the sample; approximately 21% occur only once, and around two fifths lies in the top ten. Material: peripheral blood. These receptors were taken from a woman aged 45-60 years with Graves' ophthalmopathy. CDR3s include the opening cysteine and the closing phenylalanine or tryptophan. Fields, in order: V gene, clone size, D gene, J gene, CDR3 DNA, CDR3 protein. A D gene is named only where the DNA matches it firmly. Not every row has a clone size; where given, it reads once, few, many or a size class.

TRBV6-5	many	TRBD2	TRBJ2-7	TGTGCCAGCAGTTACTCTCCGGGGGGGTACGAGCAGTACTTC	CASSYSPGGYEQYF
TRBV5-1	many	TRBD2	TRBJ2-7	TGCGCCAGCAGCTTGGTAGCGGGGGACTACGAGCAGTACTTC	CASSLVAGDYEQYF
TRBV11-3	-	TRBD2	TRBJ2-5	TGTGCCAGCAGCTTATGGGAGGGTACTAAGGGAGAGACCCAGTACTTC	CASSLWEGTKGETQYF
TRBV20-1	many	TRBD1	TRBJ1-6	TGCAGTGCTAGAGCCAGGACAGGGGATAATTCACCCCTCCACTTT	CSARARTGDNSPLHF
TRBV11-2	once	-	TRBJ1-2	TGTGCCAGCAGCTTAGACAGGGGCATCGTATCGAGTGGCTACACCTTC	CASSLDRGIVSSGYTF
TRBV7-9	many	-	TRBJ1-3	TGTGCCAGCAGCTTAGACGGAGGCGGAAACACCATATATTTT	CASSLDGGGNTIYF
TRBV12-3/TRBV12-4	many	-	TRBJ2-7	TGTGCCAGCAGTAATCACGGGAGTCGGTCCTACGAGCAGTACTTC	CASSNHGSRSYEQYF
TRBV11-2	many	-	TRBJ2-4	TGTGCCAGCAGCTTGGGGACTTCACTAGCCAAAAACATTCAGTACTTC	CASSLGTSLAKNIQYF
TRBV6-5	many	-	TRBJ2-5	TGTGCCAGCAGTCGCGGGTCAGGGTCGGAGACCCAGTACTTC	CASSRGSGSETQYF
TRBV6-1	-	-	TRBJ2-7	TGTGCCAGCAGCCCTGAGGGAGCGCGAAGCGAGCAGTACTTC	CASSPEGARSEQYF
TRBV6-5	few	-	TRBJ2-4	TGTGCCAGCAGTTATGCCCCCTGGGGAGGTAACATTCAGTACTTC	CASSYAPWGGNIQYF
TRBV11-3	many	TRBD2	TRBJ2-2	TGTGCCAGCAGCTTAGGGAAGTCGGGTCTAGCGGGAGGGCCGAACACCGGGGAGCTGTTTTTT	CASSLGKSGLAGGPNTGELFF
TRBV11-1	few	-	TRBJ2-3	TGTGCCAGCAGCTTAGCATCAGGTGGGGACACAGATACGCAGTATTTT	CASSLASGGDTDTQYF
TRBV18	many	-	TRBJ2-2	TGTGCCAGCAACCCCGGCGCCGGGGAGCTGTTTTTT	CASNPGAGELFF
TRBV12-3/TRBV12-4	many	TRBD1	TRBJ2-7	TGTGCCAGCAGCTCAAGCAGGCAGGGGGCTTGGTACGAGCAGTACTTC	CASSSSRQGAWYEQYF
TRBV6-1	many	TRBD1	TRBJ2-7	TGTGCCAGCAGTGACCCCTACCGGGACAGGGGTAGCGAGCAGTACTTC	CASSDPYRDRGSEQYF
TRBV7-9	many	TRBD1	TRBJ2-7	TGTGCCAGCAGCCTATGGGAAGACAGGGGGGACGAGCAGTACTTC	CASSLWEDRGDEQYF
TRBV5-1	many	-	TRBJ2-2	TGCGCCAGCAGGACCGGGAGCCTTATAGGCGGGGAGCTGTTTTTT	CASRTGSLIGGELFF
TRBV7-3	many	-	TRBJ2-5	TGTGCCAGCAGCTTATTGGCGCAAGAGACCCAGTACTTC	CASSLLAQETQYF
TRBV27	many	-	TRBJ2-7	TGTGCCAGCAGTTTACAGGACCAAGGAGAGCAGTACTTC	CASSLQDQGEQYF